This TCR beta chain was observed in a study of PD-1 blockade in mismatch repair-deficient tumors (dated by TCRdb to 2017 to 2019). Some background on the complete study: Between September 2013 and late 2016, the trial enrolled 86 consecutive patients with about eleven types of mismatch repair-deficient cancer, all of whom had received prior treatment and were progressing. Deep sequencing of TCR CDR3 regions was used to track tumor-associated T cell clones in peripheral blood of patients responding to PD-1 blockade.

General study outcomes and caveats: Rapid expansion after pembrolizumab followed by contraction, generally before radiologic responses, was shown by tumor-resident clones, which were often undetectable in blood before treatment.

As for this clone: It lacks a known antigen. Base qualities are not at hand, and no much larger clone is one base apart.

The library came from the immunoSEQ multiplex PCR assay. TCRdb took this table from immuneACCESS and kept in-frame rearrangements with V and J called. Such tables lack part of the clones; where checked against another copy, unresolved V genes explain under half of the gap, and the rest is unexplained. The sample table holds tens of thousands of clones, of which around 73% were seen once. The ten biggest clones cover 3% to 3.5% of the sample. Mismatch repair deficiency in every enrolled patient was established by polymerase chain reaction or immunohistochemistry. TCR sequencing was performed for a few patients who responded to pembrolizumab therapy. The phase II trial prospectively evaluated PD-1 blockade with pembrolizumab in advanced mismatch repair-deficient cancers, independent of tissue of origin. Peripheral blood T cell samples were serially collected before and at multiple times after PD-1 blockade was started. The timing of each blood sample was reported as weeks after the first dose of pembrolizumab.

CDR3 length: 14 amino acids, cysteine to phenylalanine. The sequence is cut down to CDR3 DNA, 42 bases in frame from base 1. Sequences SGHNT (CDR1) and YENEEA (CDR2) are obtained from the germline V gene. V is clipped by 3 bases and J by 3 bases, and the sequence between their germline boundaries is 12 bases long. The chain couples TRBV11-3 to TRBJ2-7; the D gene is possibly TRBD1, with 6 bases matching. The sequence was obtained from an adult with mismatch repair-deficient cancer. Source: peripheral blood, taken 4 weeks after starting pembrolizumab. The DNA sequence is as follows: TGTGCCAGCAGCTTGGGCAGGGGAAACTACGAGCAGTACTTC. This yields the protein CASSLGRGNYEQYF.